This TCR beta chain was retrieved from a study of T cell repertoires in cytomegalovirus infection. About the study: The authors relied on CMV epitopes, both recently identified HLA-C-restricted and well-studied HLA-B-restricted. Study outcomes and limitations: There were HLA-C-restricted CMV-specific TCR beta clonotypes dominating the ex vivo response. Cumulative frequency of public TCR beta families picked out carriers of CMV plus the relevant HLA.

TCRdb analysed the reads with MiXCR anew, one entry per CDR3 protein. The sample contains about 500,000 distinct CDR3 sequences, about 33% of which appear only once. This clonotype has only a few counts. Its antigen remains unknown. Looked up from germline, CDR1 is SGHTA and CDR2 is FQGNSA. The CDR3 runs to 16 residues. The V and J ends lost 2 bases and 4 bases, in that order; junction bases with no gene match: 8. Material: cultured PBMCs, obtained from culture after CMV antigen stimulation. The rearrangement links TRBV7-2 to TRBJ2-1, with 7 bases identical to TRBD2. The source is a human donor in good health (CMV status not recorded). Some clones in this sample may be carry-over from other donors' samples. The CDR3 spells CASSLSAAGTYNEQFF. CDR3 in DNA: TGTGCCAGCAGCTTATCGGCAGCGGGGACTTACAATGAGCAGTTCTTC.